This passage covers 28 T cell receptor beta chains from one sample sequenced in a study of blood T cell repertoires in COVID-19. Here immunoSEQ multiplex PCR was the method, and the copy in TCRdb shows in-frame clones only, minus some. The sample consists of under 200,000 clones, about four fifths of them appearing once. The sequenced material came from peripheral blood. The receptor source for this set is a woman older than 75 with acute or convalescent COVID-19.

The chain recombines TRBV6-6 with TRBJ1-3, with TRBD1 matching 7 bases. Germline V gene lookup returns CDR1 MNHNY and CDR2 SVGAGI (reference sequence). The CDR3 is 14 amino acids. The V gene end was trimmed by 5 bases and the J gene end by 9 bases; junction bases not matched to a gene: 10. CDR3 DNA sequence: TGTGCCAGCAGTCCCGACAGGGCTGCTGGCACCATATATTTT. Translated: CASSPDRAAGTIYF.

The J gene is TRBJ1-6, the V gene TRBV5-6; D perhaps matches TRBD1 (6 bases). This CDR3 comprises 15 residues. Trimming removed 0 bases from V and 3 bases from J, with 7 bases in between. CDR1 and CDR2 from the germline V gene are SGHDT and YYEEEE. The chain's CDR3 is CASSLEGGYNSPLHF. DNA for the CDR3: TGTGCCAGCAGCTTGGAAGGGGGCTATAATTCACCCCTCCACTTT.

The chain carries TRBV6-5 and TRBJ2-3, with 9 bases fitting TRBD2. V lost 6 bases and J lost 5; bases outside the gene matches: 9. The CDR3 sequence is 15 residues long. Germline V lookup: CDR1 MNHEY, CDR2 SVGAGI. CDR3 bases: TGTGCCAGCAGAGCGACCCTAGCGGGGTTAGATACGCAGTATTTT. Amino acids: CASRATLAGLDTQYF.

The CDR3 DNA sequence: TGTGCCAGCCGGTCAGGGGTTTCCACAGATACGCAGTATTTT. It yields the protein CASRSGVSTDTQYF. The chain uses TRBV3-1 (or the pseudogene TRBV3-2) and TRBJ2-3; possible D gene TRBD1, 6 bases. V shed 8 bases and J shed 2 bases, with 14 bases lying between them. CDR1 and CDR2 from the germline V gene are LGHDT and YNNKEL (reference sequence). The length of the CDR3 is 14 residues.

The CDR3 spells CASSSLQGAGNTIYF. The CDR3 DNA follows: TGTGCCAGCAGTTCCCTACAGGGGGCTGGAAACACCATATATTTT. The genes are TRBV28 and TRBJ1-3, with TRBD1 identical over 8 bases. Germline loops: CDR1 MDHEN, CDR2 SYDVKM. This CDR3 has 15 residues. The V segment lost 4 bases and the J segment 2 bases; nucleotides outside the gene matches: 4.

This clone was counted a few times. The CDR3 nucleotides read TGTGCCAGCAGTGAATTTTTAGCGGGGAGCACAGATACGCAGTATTTT. This codes for CASSEFLAGSTDTQYF. The chain couples TRBV6-1 to TRBJ2-3, with TRBD2 identical over 8 bases. The ends lost 2 bases at V and 0 bases at J; junction bases unmatched: 4. The CDR3 sequence is 16 residues long. The germline V gene has CDR1 MNHNS and CDR2 SASEGT.

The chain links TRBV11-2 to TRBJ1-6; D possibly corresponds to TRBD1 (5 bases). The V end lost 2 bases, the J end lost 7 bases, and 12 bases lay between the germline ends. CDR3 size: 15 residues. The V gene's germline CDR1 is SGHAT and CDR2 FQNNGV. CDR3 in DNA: TGTGCCAGCAGCTTACGGCGGGGCGGGAATTCACCCCTCCACTTT. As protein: CASSLRRGGNSPLHF.

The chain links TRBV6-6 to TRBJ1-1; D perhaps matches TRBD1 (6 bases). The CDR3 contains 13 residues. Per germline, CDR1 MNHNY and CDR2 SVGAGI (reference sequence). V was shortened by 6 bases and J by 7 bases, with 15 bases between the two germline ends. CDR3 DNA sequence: TGTGCCAGCAGCCTAACGACAGGAGTTGAAGCTTTCTTT. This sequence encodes CASSLTTGVEAFF.

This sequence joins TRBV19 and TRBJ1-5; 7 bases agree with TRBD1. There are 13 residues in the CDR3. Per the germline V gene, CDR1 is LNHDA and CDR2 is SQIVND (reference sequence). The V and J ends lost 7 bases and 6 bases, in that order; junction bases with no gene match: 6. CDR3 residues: CASTRQGVQPQHF. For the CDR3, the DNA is TGTGCCAGTACGAGACAGGGCGTTCAGCCCCAGCATTTT.

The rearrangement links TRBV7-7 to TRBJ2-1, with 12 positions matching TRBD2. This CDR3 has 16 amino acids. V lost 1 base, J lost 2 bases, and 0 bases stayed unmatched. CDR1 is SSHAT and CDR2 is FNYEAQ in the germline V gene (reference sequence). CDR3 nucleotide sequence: TGTGCCAGCAGCTTAGGACTAGCGGGAGCCTACAATGAGCAGTTCTTC. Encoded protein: CASSLGLAGAYNEQFF.

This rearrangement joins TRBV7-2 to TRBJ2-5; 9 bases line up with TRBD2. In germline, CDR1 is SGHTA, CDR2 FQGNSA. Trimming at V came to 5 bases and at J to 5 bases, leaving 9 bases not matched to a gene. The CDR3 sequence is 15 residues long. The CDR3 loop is CASSRAGGRVETQYF. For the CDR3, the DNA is TGTGCCAGCAGCAGAGCGGGCGGGAGGGTTGAGACCCAGTACTTC.

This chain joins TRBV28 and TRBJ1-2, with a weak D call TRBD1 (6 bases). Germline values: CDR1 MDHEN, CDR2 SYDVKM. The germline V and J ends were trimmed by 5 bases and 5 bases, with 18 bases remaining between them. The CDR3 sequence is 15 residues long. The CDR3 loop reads CASSRPRTASYGYTF. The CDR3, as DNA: TGTGCCAGCAGTCGACCCAGGACAGCCTCTTATGGCTACACCTTC.

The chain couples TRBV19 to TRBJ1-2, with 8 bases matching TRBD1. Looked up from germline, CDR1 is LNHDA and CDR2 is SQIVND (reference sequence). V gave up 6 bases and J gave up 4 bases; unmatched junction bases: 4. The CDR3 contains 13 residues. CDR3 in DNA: TGTGCCAGTAGCCCGGGACAGGCCTATGGCTACACCTTC. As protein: CASSPGQAYGYTF.

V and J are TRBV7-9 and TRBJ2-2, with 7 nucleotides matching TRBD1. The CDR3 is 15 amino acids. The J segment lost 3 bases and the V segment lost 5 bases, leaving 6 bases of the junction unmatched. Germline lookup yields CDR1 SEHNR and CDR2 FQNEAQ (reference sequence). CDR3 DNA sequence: TGTGCCAGCAGCCTCGACAGGGCGGACACCGGGGAGCTGTTTTTT. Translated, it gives CASSLDRADTGELFF.

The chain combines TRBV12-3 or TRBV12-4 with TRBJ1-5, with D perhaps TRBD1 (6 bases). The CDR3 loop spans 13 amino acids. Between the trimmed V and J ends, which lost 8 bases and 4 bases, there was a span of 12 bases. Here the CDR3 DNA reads TGTGCCAGCTCAGGAACAGGGAATCAGCCCCAGCATTTT. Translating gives CASSGTGNQPQHF.

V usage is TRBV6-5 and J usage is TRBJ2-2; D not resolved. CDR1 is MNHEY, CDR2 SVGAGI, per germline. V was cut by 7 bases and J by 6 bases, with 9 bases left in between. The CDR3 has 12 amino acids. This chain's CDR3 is CASIALPGELFF. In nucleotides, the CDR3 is TGTGCCAGCATAGCTCTACCCGGGGAGCTGTTTTTT.

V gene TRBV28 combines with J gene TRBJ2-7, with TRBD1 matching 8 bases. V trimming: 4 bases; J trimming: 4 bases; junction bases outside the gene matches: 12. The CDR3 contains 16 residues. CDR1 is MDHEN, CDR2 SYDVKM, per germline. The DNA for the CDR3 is TGTGCCAGCAGTTCGACCGGACAGGGTCTAGGGTACGAGCAGTACTTC. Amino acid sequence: CASSSTGQGLGYEQYF.

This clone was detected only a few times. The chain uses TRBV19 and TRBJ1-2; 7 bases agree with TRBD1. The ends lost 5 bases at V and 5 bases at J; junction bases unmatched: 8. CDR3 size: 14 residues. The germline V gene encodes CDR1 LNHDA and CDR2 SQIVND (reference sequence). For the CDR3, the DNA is TGTGCCAGTAGTCGGGACAGCTTCGCGTATGGCTACACCTTC. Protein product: CASSRDSFAYGYTF.

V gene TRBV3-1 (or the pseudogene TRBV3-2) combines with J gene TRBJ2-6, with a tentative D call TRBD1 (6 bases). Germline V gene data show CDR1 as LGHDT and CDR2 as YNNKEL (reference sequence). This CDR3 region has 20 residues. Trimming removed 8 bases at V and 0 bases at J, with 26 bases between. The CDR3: CASGNQDRPTRFSGANVLTF. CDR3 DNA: TGTGCCAGCGGAAATCAGGACAGACCCACCCGGTTCTCTGGGGCCAACGTCCTGACTTTC.

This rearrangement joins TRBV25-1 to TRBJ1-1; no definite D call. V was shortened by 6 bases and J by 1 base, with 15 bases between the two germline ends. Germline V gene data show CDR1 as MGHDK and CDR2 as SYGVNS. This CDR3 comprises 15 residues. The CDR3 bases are TGTGCCAGCAGCCGCTCGGCGGGGTGGAACACTGAAGCTTTCTTT. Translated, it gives CASSRSAGWNTEAFF.

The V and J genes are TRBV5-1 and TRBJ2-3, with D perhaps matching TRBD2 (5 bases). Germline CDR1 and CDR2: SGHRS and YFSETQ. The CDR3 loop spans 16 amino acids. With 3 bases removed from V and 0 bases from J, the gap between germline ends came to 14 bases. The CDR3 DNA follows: TGCGCCAGCAGCTATGGTCACGGAGGCAGCACAGATACGCAGTATTTT. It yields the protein CASSYGHGGSTDTQYF. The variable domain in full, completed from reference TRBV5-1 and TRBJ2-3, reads KAGVTQTPRYLIKTRGQQVTLSCSPISGHRSVSWYQQTPGQGLQFLFEYFSETQRNKGNFPGRFSGRQFSNSRSEMNVSTLELGDSALYLCASSYGHGGSTDTQYFGPGTRLTVL.

CDR3: CASSIPGLAGGPNNEQFF. In nucleotides, the CDR3 is TGCGCCAGCAGCATTCCGGGACTAGCGGGAGGGCCGAACAATGAGCAGTTCTTC. This chain joins TRBV5-1 and TRBJ2-1; the match to TRBD2 covers 16 bases. Losses at the gene ends were 4 bases for V and 5 bases for J; bases not matched to a gene: 9. The germline V gene encodes CDR1 SGHRS and CDR2 YFSETQ. CDR3 length: 18 residues.

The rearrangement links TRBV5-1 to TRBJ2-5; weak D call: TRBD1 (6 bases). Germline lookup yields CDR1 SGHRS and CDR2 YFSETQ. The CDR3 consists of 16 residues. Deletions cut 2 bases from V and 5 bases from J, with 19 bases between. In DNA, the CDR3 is TGCGCCAGCAGCTTCAAACTAACAGGGTCCGCGGAGACCCAGTACTTC. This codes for CASSFKLTGSAETQYF.

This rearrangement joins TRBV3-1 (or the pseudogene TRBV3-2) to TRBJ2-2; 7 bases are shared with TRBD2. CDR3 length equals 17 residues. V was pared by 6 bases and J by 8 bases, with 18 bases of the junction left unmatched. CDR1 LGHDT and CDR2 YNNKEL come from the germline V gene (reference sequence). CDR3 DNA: TGTGCCAGCAGACCGGTGATGGCTAGCGGACGAACTGGGGAGCTGTTTTTT. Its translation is CASRPVMASGRTGELFF.

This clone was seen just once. The CDR3 sequence: CASSPGLLNTEAFF. The CDR3 DNA reads TGTGCCAGCAGCCCGGGACTGCTGAACACTGAAGCTTTCTTT. J is TRBJ1-1 and V is TRBV9, with D possibly matching TRBD1 (5 bases). CDR1 and CDR2 from the germline V gene are SGDLS and YYNGEE. This CDR3 has 14 amino acids. The V gene lost 4 bases and the J gene lost 0 bases, with 10 bases spanning the gap.

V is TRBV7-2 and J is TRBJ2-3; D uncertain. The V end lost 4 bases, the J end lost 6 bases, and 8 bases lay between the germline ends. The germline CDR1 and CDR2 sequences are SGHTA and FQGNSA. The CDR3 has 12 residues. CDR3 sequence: CASSSMRDTQYF. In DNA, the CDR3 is TGTGCCAGCAGCTCCATGCGTGATACGCAGTATTTT.

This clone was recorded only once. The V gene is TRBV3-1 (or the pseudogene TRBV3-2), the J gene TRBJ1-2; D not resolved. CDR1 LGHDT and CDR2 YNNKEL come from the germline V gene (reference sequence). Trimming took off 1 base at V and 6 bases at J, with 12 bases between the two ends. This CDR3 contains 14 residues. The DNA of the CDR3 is TGTGCCAGCAGCCAAGTAGCGGGGAGGGATGGCTACACCTTC. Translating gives CASSQVAGRDGYTF.

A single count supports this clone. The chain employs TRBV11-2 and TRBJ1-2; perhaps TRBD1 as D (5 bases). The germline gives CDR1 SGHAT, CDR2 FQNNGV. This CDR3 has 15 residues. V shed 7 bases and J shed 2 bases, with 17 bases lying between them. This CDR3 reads CASNDPRTSNYGYTF. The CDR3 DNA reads TGTGCCAGCAACGATCCGAGGACATCAAACTATGGCTACACCTTC.